Below, one TCR beta chain is given with its context. Its antigen is still unknown. No base quality values were provided; no much bigger clone lies one nucleotide off. The data originate from a study of T-cell memory formation after mild COVID-19 (dated by TCRdb to about 2021). Turning to the overall study: TCR sequence clusters from the two donors were largely donor specific. T-cell clones expanding and contracting after mild COVID-19 in two donors were tracked by longitudinal TCRalpha and TCRbeta repertoire sequencing. The cohort comprised two young, previously healthy adult volunteers, one female and one male. The paper as a whole reports these results and caveats: SARS-CoV-2 specificity of the second-wave clones peaking on day 37 was not confirmed. The study included only a couple of mild cases, and larger cohorts that include severe cases with pre-infection samples were judged to be necessary. Some responding clones were found in pre-infection memory, which suggests that pre-existing cross-reactive memory T cells took part in the SARS-CoV-2 response. Contracting CD4+ clones appeared mostly in the CM and EM memory subsets, whereas CD8+ clones were enriched in EMRA. From day 15 to 85, contracting clones showed balanced CD4/CD8 phenotypes, whereas a second wave of clones that expanded from day 15 to 37 leaned towards CD4+.

Ficoll-Paque density gradient centrifugation was the method used to isolate PBMCs. Sequencing relied on an Illumina NovaSeq 6000. TCRalpha and TCRbeta cDNA libraries were built by 5'RACE with constant-segment primers, adding sample barcodes and unique molecular identifiers. Trizol reagent was used to extract RNA from every sample. Library amplification was performed in two PCR steps, and a second sample barcode and Illumina TruSeq adapters were introduced in the second step. The libraries were sequenced on an Illumina NovaSeq using 2 x 150 bp paired-end reads. As for the authors' bioinformatics: With migec v1.2.7, reads were demultiplexed and then collapsed into UMI-guided consensus sequences. Using mixcr v2.1.11, UMI consensuses were aligned to TRA and TRB V and J templates and then assembled into clonotypes. A clonotype was counted as expanded or contracted only when both edgeR and NoisET called the clonotype significant, with the noise models trained on biological replicates. For edgeR calls, the cutoffs were a false discovery rate-adjusted p below 0.01 and a log2 fold-change threshold of 1. As an exploratory analysis of dynamics, max-normalized trajectories of the 1000 most abundant clonotypes were examined with PCA combined with hierarchical clustering. The CD4 or CD8 phenotype of responding clones was assigned using the separately sequenced CD4+ and CD8+ repertoires. TCRdb itself trimmed the public reads at Q25 with fastp, ran MiXCR and retained productive beta chains. Identical CDR3 proteins give one entry, which carries the most common genes and DNA. The V and J calls come from TCRdb's annotation, not from the publication. This sample is represented by about 260,000 distinct CDR3 sequences; less than 9.5% of them were singletons. The top ten hold approximately 22% of the sample.

Per the germline V gene (reference sequence), MNHNY is the CDR1 and SVGAGI is the CDR2. V sheds 0 bases and J sheds 6 bases, leaving 7 bases between their ends. The CDR3 runs 13 residues from the cysteine to the phenylalanine. Kept here is only the CDR3 DNA, which spans 39 bases and is read in frame from base 1. The clonotype comes from a man younger than 30 who had mild COVID-19 (a few samples of this study predate the infection). The sample titles of this study are shuffled in the database, so cell type and time point are left out; the donor was told from shared clones. Recombination linked TRBV6-6 to TRBJ2-3, with the D gene uncertain. Sequencing was done on a sample of PBMCs or a T cell subset sorted from them (not recorded which). DNA sequence: TGTGCCAGCAGTTACTCTTTAGGGGATACGCAGTATTTT. Translated, it gives CASSYSLGDTQYF.